The clone carrying this T cell receptor (beta chain) was detected only a few times. What it recognizes is unknown. The data originate from a study of beta chain features in type 1 diabetes. Study results and limitations: All four CD4+ subsets from Type 1 diabetes patients carried moderately but significantly shorter TCRB CDR3s.

The investigators reverse transcribed all of the isolated RNA, so they sequenced expressed TCRB transcripts. Profiling relied on immunoSEQ multiplex PCR, and the TCRdb table lists in-frame clones only, not all of them. The repertoire holds 500,000 to 850,000 clones, over 12% seen once, with approximately 0.042% in the top ten. CDR1 and CDR2 from the germline V gene are MGHRA and YSYEKL. V gave up 3 bases and J gave up 0 bases, with 15 bases separating them. The CDR3 spans 16 residues. This chain connects TRBV4-1 to TRBJ2-7, with D possibly matching TRBD2 (6 bases). The receptor's source is a man aged 18 to 35 with type 1 diabetes. The sequencing input was naive CD4+ T cells from blood. In DNA form, the CDR3 reads TGCGCCAGCAGCCAGTGGGTAGCGGCCAGCTCCTACGAGCAGTACTTC. Its translation is CASSQWVAASSYEQYF.